This T cell receptor beta chain emerged from a study of T cells in Graves' hyperthyroidism and ophthalmopathy. In making diagnoses, clinical symptoms, serum thyroxine and TRAb, thyroid ultrasound and orbital computed tomography were all used. Germline assignment: CDR1 LGHDT and CDR2 YNNKEL (reference sequence). Trimming shortened V by 3 bases and J by 4 bases, and 10 bases separated the two germline ends. The CDR3 is 14 residues long. TCR beta CDR3 sequences were amplified from RNA transcripts. RT-PCR in the first round (using the HTBI primer set) targeted the TCR CDR3. Each CDR3 protein gets one entry after TCRdb re-called the multiplex PCR reads with MiXCR. The sample has about 720,000 distinct CDR3 sequences, 18% seen once; the top ten hold approximately 16%.

The origin of this receptor is a woman aged 50 to 65 with Graves' hyperthyroidism that later progressed to Graves' ophthalmopathy. The source material was blood. This sequence joins TRBV3-1 and TRBJ1-3; D gene ambiguous. CDR3 sequence: CASSHSARGNTIYF. CDR3 nucleotides: TGTGCCAGCAGCCACTCGGCCCGGGGAAACACCATATATTTT.